These 5 T cell receptor beta chains share one sample of origin, sequenced in a study of Graves' ophthalmopathy and Graves' hyperthyroidism (dated by TCRdb to between 2017 and 2018). Sequencing instrument: Illumina HiSeq 2000. TCR beta CDR3 regions were amplified from RNA transcripts for repertoire sequencing. The first round of RT-PCR was done with HTBI primers and the Qiagen OneStep RT-PCR kit, and was followed by a second round of multiplex PCR, then size selection and purification. TCRdb ran its own pipeline on the public reads, namely fastp trimming at Q25 and MiXCR clone calling, and kept in-frame beta chains. Duplicate CDR3 protein sequences are folded into a single record with the most common DNA and genes. The sample table contains around 670,000 distinct CDR3 sequences; only one count was recorded for roughly 40% of them. The top ten clones comprise 44% of the sample. Source material: peripheral blood. All receptors come from an adult man with Graves' ophthalmopathy.

This clonotype was found a few times. The chain carries TRBV6-2 or TRBV6-3 and TRBJ2-5, with D uncertain. CDR3 size: 11 residues. The germline V and J ends were trimmed by 6 bases and 4 bases, with 6 bases remaining between them. Germline V lookup: CDR1 MNHEY, CDR2 SVGEGT. The CDR3 region has the DNA TGTGCCAGCAGGGAAGTAGAGACCCAGTACTTC. As protein: CASREVETQYF.

The chain links TRBV20-1 to TRBJ2-7; D is unclear. Germline V gene lookup returns CDR1 DFQATT and CDR2 SNEGSKA (reference sequence). Trimming stripped 1 base from V and 0 bases from J, with 16 bases between. The CDR3 runs to 16 residues. The CDR3 coding sequence is TGCAGTGCTAGAGGCCGAGCTGAAAAGAGCTCCTACGAGCAGTACTTC. Amino acid sequence: CSARGRAEKSSYEQYF.

This clonotype showed up just a few times. The chain combines TRBV12-3 or TRBV12-4 with TRBJ1-1; tentatively, D is TRBD1 (6 bases). The length of the CDR3 is 13 residues. Trimming pared 3 bases from V and 3 bases from J, leaving 8 bases between. The CDR3 DNA follows: TGTGCCAGCAGTTTGGAGGGGGACACTGAAGCTTTCTTT. This gives the protein CASSLEGDTEAFF.

This clonotype was counted only a few times. This chain connects TRBV20-1 to TRBJ2-7; weak D call: TRBD1 (6 bases). V was pared by 5 bases and J by 3 bases, with 14 bases between. CDR3 length equals 13 residues. CDR1 is DFQATT and CDR2 is SNEGSKA in the germline V gene (reference sequence). CDR3 bases: TGCAGTGCTCCCCGGGACACCTTCTACGAGCAGTACTTC. Amino acid sequence: CSAPRDTFYEQYF.

Worth noting for this clonotype: Given a much more abundant clone one base away, this may be a read error. The chain couples TRBV24-1 to TRBJ1-5; the D gene is possibly TRBD1 (6 bases). Germline V gene sequence: CDR1 KGHDR, CDR2 SFDVKD. V was cut by 11 bases and J by 5 bases, with 18 bases left in between. The CDR3 is 14 amino acids. The CDR3 coding sequence is TGTGCCAGCAAGGGGGGAGTGGGCTATCAGCCCCAGCATTTT. As protein: CASKGGVGYQPQHF.